The source of this TCR beta chain is a study of T cell responses to AZD1222 COVID-19 vaccine. Overall study context: Recipients boosted at about 4 weeks or about 12 weeks are pooled.

Assay: immunoSEQ multiplex PCR; the TCRdb copy retains only in-frame clones and omits some. The repertoire holds 130,000 or so clones, about 94% seen once, with approximately 5.4% in the top ten. As concerns this clone: The antigen is not known.

In germline, CDR1 is LGHNA, CDR2 YNFKEQ. Trimming stripped 0 bases from V and 0 bases from J, with 12 bases between. The CDR3 loop spans 18 amino acids. Findings of the study overall: Reportedly, close to half of spike-specific TCRs are directed against unmutated variant regions. No repertoire was sampled before or during the peak T cell response, only after it.

V and J are TRBV4-2 and TRBJ2-6; no reliable D call. The sequence came from an adult in good health. The material sequenced was peripheral blood, taken on day 0 of AZD1222 vaccination. CDR3 DNA sequence: TGTGCCAGCAGCCAAGAAGAAGTATCCTTCTCTGGGGCCAACGTCCTGACTTTC. Translation: CASSQEEVSFSGANVLTF.